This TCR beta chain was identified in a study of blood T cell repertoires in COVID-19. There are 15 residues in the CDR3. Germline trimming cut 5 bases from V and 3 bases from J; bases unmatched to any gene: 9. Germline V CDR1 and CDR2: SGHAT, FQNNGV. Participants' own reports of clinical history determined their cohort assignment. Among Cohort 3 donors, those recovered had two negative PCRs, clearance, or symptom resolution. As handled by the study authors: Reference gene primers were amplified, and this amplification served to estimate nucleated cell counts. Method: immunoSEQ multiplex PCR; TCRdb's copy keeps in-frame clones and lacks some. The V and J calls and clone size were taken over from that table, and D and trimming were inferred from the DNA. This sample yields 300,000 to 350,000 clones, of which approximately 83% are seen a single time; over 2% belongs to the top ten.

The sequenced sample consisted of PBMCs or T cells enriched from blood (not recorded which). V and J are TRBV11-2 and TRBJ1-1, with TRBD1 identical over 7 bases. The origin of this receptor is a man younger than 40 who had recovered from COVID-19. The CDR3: CASSPVDRADTEAFF. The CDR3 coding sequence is TGTGCCAGCAGCCCCGTTGACAGGGCTGACACTGAAGCTTTCTTT. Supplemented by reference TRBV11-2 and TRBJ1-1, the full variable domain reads EAGVAQSPRYKIIEKRQSVAFWCNPISGHATLYWYQQILGQGPKLLIQFQNNGVVDDSQLPKDRFSAERLKGVDSTLKIQPAKLEDSAVYLCASSPVDRADTEAFFGQGTRLTVV.